The 18 T cell receptor beta chains in this list originate from one sample, sequenced in a study of OX40 agonist ivuxolimab in advanced cancers. Here immunoSEQ multiplex PCR was the method, and the copy in TCRdb shows in-frame clones only, minus some. The data contain some 99,000 clones, roughly 87% of them seen just once; the ten biggest clones take up under 0.55%. Source: CD4+ or CD8+ T cells sorted from blood, taken in a trial of the OX40 agonist ivuxolimab. These receptors all come from an adult with an advanced solid tumor such as melanoma, head and neck, liver or kidney cancer.

This sequence joins TRBV18 and TRBJ2-1; 7 bases match TRBD1. The CDR3 length is 13 residues. Losses at the gene ends were 3 bases for V and 5 bases for J; bases not matched to a gene: 1. Germline V gives CDR1 KGHSH, CDR2 LQKENI. The DNA of the CDR3 is TGTGCCAGCTCACCCGGGACAGACAATGAGCAGTTCTTC. It encodes CASSPGTDNEQFF.

The chain has TRBV29-1 and TRBJ1-1; no reliable D call. This CDR3 has 13 amino acids. Trimming stripped 7 bases from V and 6 bases from J, with 18 bases between. The germline V gene encodes CDR1 SQVTM and CDR2 ANQGSEA. The CDR3 DNA reads TGCAGCGCCACCCGCCCCGATGGGGCTGAAGCTTTCTTT. Translated, it gives CSATRPDGAEAFF.

The chain links TRBV5-1 to TRBJ2-1; TRBD2 is a possible D gene (7 bases). The V and J ends lost 1 base and 12 bases respectively, with 23 bases between them. The germline CDR1 and CDR2 sequences are SGHRS and YFSETQ. The CDR3 runs to 16 residues. The CDR3 loop is CASSLPLVGGQSGQFF. CDR3 coding DNA: TGCGCCAGCAGCTTGCCCCTGGTGGGGGGGCAGTCTGGGCAGTTCTTC.

This sequence joins TRBV5-1 and TRBJ2-5; 10 bases are a match to TRBD1. The length of the CDR3 is 14 residues. Germline assignment: CDR1 SGHRS and CDR2 YFSETQ. The J segment lost 5 bases and the V segment lost 4 bases, leaving 5 bases of the junction unmatched. Written as DNA, the CDR3 is TGCGCCAGCAGCAAGGGACAGGGGCAGGAGACCCAGTACTTC. This codes for CASSKGQGQETQYF.

This chain joins TRBV6-1 and TRBJ1-2; D is unclear. The V gene lost 3 bases and the J gene lost 5 bases, with 13 bases spanning the gap. The CDR3 is 14 residues long. CDR1 is MNHNS and CDR2 is SASEGT in the germline V gene. CDR3 in DNA: TGTGCCAGCAGTGATACGGGCAGGACTTATGGCTACACCTTC. It translates to CASSDTGRTYGYTF.

The CDR3: CASSLEAGSSYNEQFF. The CDR3 DNA sequence: TGTGCCAGCAGCTTGGAAGCGGGGTCCTCCTACAATGAGCAGTTCTTC. V and J are TRBV5-6 and TRBJ2-1, with 7 nucleotides matching TRBD2. Looked up from germline, CDR1 is SGHDT and CDR2 is YYEEEE. After removal of 0 bases from V and 0 bases from J, the junction contained 3 bases not matched to a gene. The CDR3 has 16 residues.

The chain joins TRBV9 to TRBJ1-1; 11 nucleotides agree with TRBD1. Germline V gene data show CDR1 as SGDLS and CDR2 as YYNGEE. The CDR3 sequence is 14 residues long. J gave up 14 bases and V 4 bases, and 13 bases lay outside the gene matches. In DNA, the CDR3 is TGTGCCAGCAGCTCTAGCGGGACAGGGGGAGGGGAGTTCTTT. It yields the protein CASSSSGTGGGEFF.

The V gene is TRBV4-1, the J gene TRBJ1-3, with unresolved D. V lost 5 bases and J 3 bases, leaving 11 bases between the germline ends. Looked up from germline, CDR1 is MGHRA and CDR2 is YSYEKL. CDR3 size: 14 residues. The CDR3 region has the DNA TGCGCCAGCAGCTCACACCTCCGTGGAAACACCATATATTTT. This encodes CASSSHLRGNTIYF.

The V gene is TRBV7-2, the J gene TRBJ2-2, with 7 positions matching TRBD1. Looked up from germline, CDR1 is SGHTA and CDR2 is FQGNSA. The CDR3 totals 13 residues. V shed 5 bases, J shed 5 bases, and the junction held 2 bases outside the gene matches. CDR3: CASSTTGTGELFF. The CDR3, as DNA: TGTGCCAGCAGCACGACAGGGACCGGGGAGCTGTTTTTT.

The chain is built from TRBV18 and TRBJ1-1; D perhaps matches TRBD1 (6 bases). CDR1 KGHSH and CDR2 LQKENI come from the germline V gene. This CDR3 has 18 amino acids. Trimming took off 2 bases at V and 11 bases at J, with 30 bases between the two ends. In DNA form, the CDR3 reads TGTGCCAGCTCACCATCAAAGGGACTGGTCGGGGGGGGCCTGTTTGCTTTCTTT. This gives the protein CASSPSKGLVGGGLFAFF.

CDR3 loop: CARSPDVSWGAPWNYNEQFF. In DNA, the CDR3 is TGTGCCAGAAGCCCTGATGTATCGTGGGGGGCCCCCTGGAACTACAATGAGCAGTTCTTC. The chain has TRBV5-3 and TRBJ2-1; perhaps D is TRBD1 or TRBD2 (6 bases each). TRBV5-3 is reported as an ORF; its role is uncertain. The CDR3 consists of 20 residues. Trimming took 4 bases from V and 3 from J, leaving 29 bases between them.

This clone was observed once. The chain links TRBV6-6 to TRBJ1-6, with 7 bases aligning to TRBD1. Looked up from germline, CDR1 is MNHNY and CDR2 is SVGAGI (reference sequence). Trimming at V came to 11 bases and at J to 5 bases, leaving 6 bases not matched to a gene. This CDR3 region has 13 residues. CDR3 bases: TGTGCCGGCACAGGGGATAATAATTCACCCCTCCACTTT. Encoded protein: CAGTGDNNSPLHF.

This chain links TRBV18 with TRBJ1-1; D might be TRBD1 (5 bases). Germline CDR1 reads KGHSH; CDR2 reads LQKENI. The CDR3 covers 15 residues. The V gene lost 0 bases and the J gene lost 1 base, with 9 bases spanning the gap. CDR3 loop: CASSPPNRKNTEAFF. For the CDR3, the DNA is TGTGCCAGCTCACCACCTAACAGGAAGAACACTGAAGCTTTCTTT.

V and J are TRBV18 and TRBJ2-3; tentative D call: TRBD1 (6 bases). The CDR3 loop spans 17 amino acids. Trimming left V 3 bases short and J 3 bases short, with 19 bases between. Germline CDR1 reads KGHSH; CDR2 reads LQKENI. CDR3 sequence: CASSPTHTGDKTDTQYF. Written as DNA, the CDR3 is TGTGCCAGCTCACCCACCCATACCGGGGACAAAACAGATACGCAGTATTTT.

A single count supports this clone. The chain employs TRBV19 and TRBJ1-5; 9 bases map to TRBD1. The V gene's germline CDR1 is LNHDA and CDR2 SQIVND (reference sequence). The CDR3 is made up of 15 amino acids. V was clipped by 4 bases and J by 5 bases; unmatched bases: 6. Here the CDR3 reads CASSKRQGGHQPQHF. The CDR3 DNA reads TGTGCCAGTAGTAAACGACAGGGGGGGCATCAGCCCCAGCATTTT.

This rearrangement joins TRBV29-1 to TRBJ1-5; D is uncertain. This CDR3 region has 14 residues. V was trimmed by 4 bases and J by 1 base, leaving 11 bases between them. CDR1 and CDR2 (germline): SQVTM, ANQGSEA. CDR3: CSVGDGGSNQPQHF. DNA for the CDR3: TGCAGCGTTGGGGATGGTGGCAGCAATCAGCCCCAGCATTTT. Supplemented by reference TRBV29-1 and TRBJ1-5, the full variable domain reads SAVISQKPSRDICQRGTSLTIQCQVDSQVTMMFWYRQQPGQSLTLIATANQGSEATYESGFVIDKFPISRPNLTFSTLTVSNMSPEDSSIYLCSVGDGGSNQPQHFGDGTRLSIL.

The chain is built from TRBV4-2 and TRBJ1-4; no reliable D call. The CDR3 loop spans 13 amino acids. Germline V gene sequence: CDR1 LGHNA, CDR2 YNFKEQ. Trimming took off 4 bases at V and 5 bases at J, with 8 bases between the two ends. The CDR3: CASSPFPNEKLFF. The DNA of the CDR3 is TGTGCCAGCAGCCCCTTCCCAAATGAAAAACTGTTTTTT.

The J gene is TRBJ1-1, the V gene TRBV12-5, with a weak D call TRBD1 (5 bases). CDR1 is LGHNT, CDR2 FRNRAP, per germline. V dropped 5 bases and J dropped 5 bases, with 15 bases sitting between them. This CDR3 has 14 residues. The CDR3 loop reads CASGPDEGRTEAFF. CDR3 DNA: TGTGCTAGTGGTCCCGACGAGGGGCGGACTGAAGCTTTCTTT.